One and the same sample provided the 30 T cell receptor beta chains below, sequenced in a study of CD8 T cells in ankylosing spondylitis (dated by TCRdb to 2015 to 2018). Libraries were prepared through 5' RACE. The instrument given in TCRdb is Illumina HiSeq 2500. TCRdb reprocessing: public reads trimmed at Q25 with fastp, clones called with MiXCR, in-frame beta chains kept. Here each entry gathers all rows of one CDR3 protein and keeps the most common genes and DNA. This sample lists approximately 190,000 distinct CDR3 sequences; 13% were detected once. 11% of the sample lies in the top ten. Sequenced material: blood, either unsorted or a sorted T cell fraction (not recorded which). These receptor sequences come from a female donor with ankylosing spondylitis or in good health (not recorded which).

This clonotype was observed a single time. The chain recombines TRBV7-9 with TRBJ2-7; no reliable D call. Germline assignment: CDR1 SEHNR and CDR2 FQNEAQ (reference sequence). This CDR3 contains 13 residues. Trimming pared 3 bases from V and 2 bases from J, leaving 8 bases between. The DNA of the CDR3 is TGTGCCAGCAGCTTTTTCAGGCCCTACGAGCAGTACTTC. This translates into CASSFFRPYEQYF.

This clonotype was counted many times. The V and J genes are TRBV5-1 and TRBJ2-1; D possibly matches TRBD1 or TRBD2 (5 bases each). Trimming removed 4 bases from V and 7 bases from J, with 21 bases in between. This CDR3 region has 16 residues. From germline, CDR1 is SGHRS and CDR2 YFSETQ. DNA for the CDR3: TGCGCCAGCAGCAACCCCCCGGGGCAGGGTAGGAATGAGCAGTTCTTC. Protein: CASSNPPGQGRNEQFF.

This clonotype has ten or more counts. The CDR3 reads CASSQPPGRNNEKLFF. CDR3 DNA sequence: TGCGCCAGCAGCCAACCCCCGGGAAGGAACAATGAAAAACTGTTTTTT. The chain links TRBV4-1 to TRBJ1-4; no clear D. The CDR3 spans 16 residues. V was cut by 2 bases and J by 5 bases, with 15 bases left in between. Germline CDR1 reads MGHRA; CDR2 reads YSYEKL.

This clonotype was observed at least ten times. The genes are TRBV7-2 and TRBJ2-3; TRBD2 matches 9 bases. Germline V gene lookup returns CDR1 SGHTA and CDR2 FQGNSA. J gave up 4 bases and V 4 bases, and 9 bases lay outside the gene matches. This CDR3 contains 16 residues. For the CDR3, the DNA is TGTGCCAGCAGCTATCAGCGGGAGGTGGTAGCAGATACGCAGTATTTT. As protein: CASSYQREVVADTQYF. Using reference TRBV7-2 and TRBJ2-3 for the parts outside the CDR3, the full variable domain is GAGVSQSPSNKVTEKGKDVELRCDPISGHTALYWYRQSLGQGLEFLIYFQGNSAPDKSGLPSDRFSAERTGGSVSTLTIQRTQQEDSAVYLCASSYQREVVADTQYFGPGTRLTVL.

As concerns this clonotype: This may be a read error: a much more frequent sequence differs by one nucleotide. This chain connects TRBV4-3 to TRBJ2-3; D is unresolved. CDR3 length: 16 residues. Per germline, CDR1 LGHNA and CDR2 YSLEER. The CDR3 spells CASSRGGRPGTDAQYF. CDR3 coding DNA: TGCGCCAGCAGTCGAGGTGGGCGCCCTGGCACAGATGCGCAGTATTTT.

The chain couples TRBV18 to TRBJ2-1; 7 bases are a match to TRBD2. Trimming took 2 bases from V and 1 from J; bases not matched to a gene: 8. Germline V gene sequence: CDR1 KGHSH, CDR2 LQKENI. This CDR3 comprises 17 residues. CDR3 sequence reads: CASSPEVWGGSYNEQFF. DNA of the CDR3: TGTGCCAGCTCACCAGAGGTTTGGGGGGGTTCCTACAATGAGCAGTTCTTC.

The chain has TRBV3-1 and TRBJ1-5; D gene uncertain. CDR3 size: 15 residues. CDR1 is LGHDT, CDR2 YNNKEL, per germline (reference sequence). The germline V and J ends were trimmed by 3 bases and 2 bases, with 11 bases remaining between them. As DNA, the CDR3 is TGTGCCAGCAGCCAGGGTCGGAGCGGCAATCAGCCCCAGCATTTT. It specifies CASSQGRSGNQPQHF.

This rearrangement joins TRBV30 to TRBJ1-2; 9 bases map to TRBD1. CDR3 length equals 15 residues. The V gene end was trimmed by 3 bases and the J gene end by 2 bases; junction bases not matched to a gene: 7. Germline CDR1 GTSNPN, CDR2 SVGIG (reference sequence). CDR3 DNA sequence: TGTGCCTGGAGGGGTCCGGGACAGGGAAACTATGGCTACACCTTC. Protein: CAWRGPGQGNYGYTF. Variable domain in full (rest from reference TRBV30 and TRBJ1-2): SQTIHQWPATLVQPVGSPLSLECTVEGTSNPNLYWYRQAAGRGLQLLFYSVGIGQISSEVPQNLSASRPQDRQFILSSKKLLLSDSGFYLCAWRGPGQGNYGYTFGSGTRLTVV.

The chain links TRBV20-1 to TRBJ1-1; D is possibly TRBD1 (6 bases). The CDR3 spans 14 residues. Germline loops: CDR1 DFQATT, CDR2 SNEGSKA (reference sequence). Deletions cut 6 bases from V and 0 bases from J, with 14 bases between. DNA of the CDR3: TGCAGTGCCCGAGTCGAGGGGGTGAACACTGAAGCTTTCTTT. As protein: CSARVEGVNTEAFF.

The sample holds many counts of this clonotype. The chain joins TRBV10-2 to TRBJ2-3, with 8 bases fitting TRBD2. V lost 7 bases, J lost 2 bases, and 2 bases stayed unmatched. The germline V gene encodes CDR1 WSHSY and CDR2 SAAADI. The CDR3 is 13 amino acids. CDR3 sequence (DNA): TGCGCCAGCAATAGCGGGACCACAGATACGCAGTATTTT. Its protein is CASNSGTTDTQYF.

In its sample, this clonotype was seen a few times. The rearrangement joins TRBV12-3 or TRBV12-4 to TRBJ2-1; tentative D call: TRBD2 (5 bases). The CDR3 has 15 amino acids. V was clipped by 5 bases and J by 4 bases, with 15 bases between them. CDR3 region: CASSTGRRGYNEQFF. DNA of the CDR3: TGTGCCAGCAGTACCGGGCGGAGAGGGTACAATGAGCAGTTCTTC.

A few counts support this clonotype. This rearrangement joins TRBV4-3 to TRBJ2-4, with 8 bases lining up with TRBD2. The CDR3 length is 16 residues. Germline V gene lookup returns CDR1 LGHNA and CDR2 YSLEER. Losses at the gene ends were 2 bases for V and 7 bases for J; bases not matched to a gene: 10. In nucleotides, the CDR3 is TGCGCCAGCAGCCAACAATCAGTAGCGGGATTTAACATTCAGTACTTC. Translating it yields CASSQQSVAGFNIQYF.

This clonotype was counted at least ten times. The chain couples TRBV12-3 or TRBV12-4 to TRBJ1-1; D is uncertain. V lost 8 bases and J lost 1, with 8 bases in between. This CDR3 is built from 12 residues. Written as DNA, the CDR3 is TGTGCCAGCCGGATACAGAACACTGAAGCTTTCTTT. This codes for CASRIQNTEAFF.

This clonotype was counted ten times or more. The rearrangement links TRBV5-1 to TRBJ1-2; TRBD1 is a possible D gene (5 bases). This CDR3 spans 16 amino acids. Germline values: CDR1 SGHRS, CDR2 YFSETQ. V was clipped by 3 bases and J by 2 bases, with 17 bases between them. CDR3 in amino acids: CASSWGEGLLNYGYTF. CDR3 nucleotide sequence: TGCGCCAGCAGCTGGGGGGAGGGGCTGTTAAACTATGGCTACACCTTC.

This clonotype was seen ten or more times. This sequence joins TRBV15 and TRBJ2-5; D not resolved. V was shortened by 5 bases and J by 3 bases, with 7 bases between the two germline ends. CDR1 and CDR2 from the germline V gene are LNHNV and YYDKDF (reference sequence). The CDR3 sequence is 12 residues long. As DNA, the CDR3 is TGTGCCACCAGCCCGAGGAAAGAGACCCAGTACTTC. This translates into CATSPRKETQYF. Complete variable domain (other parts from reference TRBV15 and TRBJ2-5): DAMVIQNPRYQVTQFGKPVTLSCSQTLNHNVMYWYQQKSSQAPKLLFHYYDKDFNNEADTPDNFQSRRPNTSFCFLDIRSPGLGDTAMYLCATSPRKETQYFGPGTRLLVL.

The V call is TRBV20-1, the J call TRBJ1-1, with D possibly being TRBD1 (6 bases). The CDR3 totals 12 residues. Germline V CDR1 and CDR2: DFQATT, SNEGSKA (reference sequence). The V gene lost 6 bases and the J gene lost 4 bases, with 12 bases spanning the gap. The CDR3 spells CSARGDPTEAFF. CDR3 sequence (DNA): TGCAGTGCGAGGGGGGACCCCACTGAAGCTTTCTTT.

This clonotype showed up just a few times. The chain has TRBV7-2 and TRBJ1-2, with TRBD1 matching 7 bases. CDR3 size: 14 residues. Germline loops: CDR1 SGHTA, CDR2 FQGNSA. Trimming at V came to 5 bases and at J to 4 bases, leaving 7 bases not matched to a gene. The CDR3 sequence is CASSPDRFSYGYTF. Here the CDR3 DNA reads TGTGCCAGCAGCCCGGACAGGTTTAGCTATGGCTACACCTTC.

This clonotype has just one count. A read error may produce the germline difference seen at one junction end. Here the CDR3 reads CASSFPPGFSHNEQFF. The CDR3 DNA is TGTGCCAGCAGTTTTCCCCCAGGGTTCTCCCACAATGAGCAGTTCTTC. The chain couples TRBV12-3 or TRBV12-4 to TRBJ2-1, with D possibly TRBD1 on 5 matching bases. This CDR3 contains 16 residues.

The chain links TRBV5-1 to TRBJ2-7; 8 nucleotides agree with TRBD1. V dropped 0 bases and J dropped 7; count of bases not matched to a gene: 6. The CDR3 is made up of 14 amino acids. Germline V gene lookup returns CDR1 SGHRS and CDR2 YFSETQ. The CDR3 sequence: CASSLDQGAKEQYF. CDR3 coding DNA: TGCGCCAGCAGCTTGGATCAGGGGGCCAAAGAGCAGTACTTC.

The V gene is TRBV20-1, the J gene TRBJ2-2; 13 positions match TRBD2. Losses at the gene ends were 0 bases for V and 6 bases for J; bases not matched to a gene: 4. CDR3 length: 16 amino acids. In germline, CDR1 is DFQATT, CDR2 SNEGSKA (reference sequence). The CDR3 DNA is TGCAGTGCTAGAGATTGGACTAGCGGGAGTGCCGGGGAGCTGTTTTTT. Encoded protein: CSARDWTSGSAGELFF.

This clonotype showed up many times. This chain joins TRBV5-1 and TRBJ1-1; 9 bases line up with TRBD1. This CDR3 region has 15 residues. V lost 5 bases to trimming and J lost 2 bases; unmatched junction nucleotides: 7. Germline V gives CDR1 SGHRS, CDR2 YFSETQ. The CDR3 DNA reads TGCGCCAGCAGGGCGTTGGGACAGGGTAACACTGAAGCTTTCTTT. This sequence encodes CASRALGQGNTEAFF.

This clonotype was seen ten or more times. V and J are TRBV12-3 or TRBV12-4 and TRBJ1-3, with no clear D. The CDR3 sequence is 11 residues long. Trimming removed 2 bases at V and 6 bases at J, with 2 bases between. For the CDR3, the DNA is TGTGCCAGCAGTTTAACAAACACCATATATTTT. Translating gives CASSLTNTIYF.

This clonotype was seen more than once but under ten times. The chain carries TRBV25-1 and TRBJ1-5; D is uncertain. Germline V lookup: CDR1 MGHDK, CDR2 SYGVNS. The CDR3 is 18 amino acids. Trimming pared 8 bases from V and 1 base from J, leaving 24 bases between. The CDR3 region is CASASPGSGIKSNQPQHF. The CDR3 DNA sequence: TGTGCCAGCGCCTCCCCGGGGTCTGGGATAAAGAGCAATCAGCCCCAGCATTTT.

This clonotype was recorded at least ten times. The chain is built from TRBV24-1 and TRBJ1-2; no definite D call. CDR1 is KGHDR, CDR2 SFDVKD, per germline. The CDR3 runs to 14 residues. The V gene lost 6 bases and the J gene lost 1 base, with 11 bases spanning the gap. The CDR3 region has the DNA TGTGCCACCAGTAGCGTAGGATTTAACTATGGCTACACCTTC. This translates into CATSSVGFNYGYTF.

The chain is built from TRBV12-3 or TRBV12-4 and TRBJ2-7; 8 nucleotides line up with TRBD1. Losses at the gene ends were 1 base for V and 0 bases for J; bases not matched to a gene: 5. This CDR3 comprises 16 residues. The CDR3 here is CASSLGGDRSSYEQYF. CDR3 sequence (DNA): TGTGCCAGCAGTTTAGGTGGGGACAGGAGCTCCTACGAGCAGTACTTC.

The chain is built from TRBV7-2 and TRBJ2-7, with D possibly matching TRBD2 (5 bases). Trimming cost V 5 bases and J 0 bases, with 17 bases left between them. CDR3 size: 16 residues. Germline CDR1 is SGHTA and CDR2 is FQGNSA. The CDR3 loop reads CASSLAGLQSSYEQYF. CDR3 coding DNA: TGTGCCAGCAGCCTCGCAGGACTGCAAAGCTCCTACGAGCAGTACTTC. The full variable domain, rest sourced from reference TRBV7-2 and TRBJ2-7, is GAGVSQSPSNKVTEKGKDVELRCDPISGHTALYWYRQSLGQGLEFLIYFQGNSAPDKSGLPSDRFSAERTGGSVSTLTIQRTQQEDSAVYLCASSLAGLQSSYEQYFGPGTRLTVT.

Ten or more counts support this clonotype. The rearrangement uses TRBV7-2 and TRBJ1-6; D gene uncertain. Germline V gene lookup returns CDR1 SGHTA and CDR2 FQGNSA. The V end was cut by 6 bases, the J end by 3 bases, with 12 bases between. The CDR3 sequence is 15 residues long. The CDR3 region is CASSKDGLYNSPLHF. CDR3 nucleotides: TGTGCCAGCAGTAAGGACGGCCTCTATAATTCACCCCTCCACTTT.

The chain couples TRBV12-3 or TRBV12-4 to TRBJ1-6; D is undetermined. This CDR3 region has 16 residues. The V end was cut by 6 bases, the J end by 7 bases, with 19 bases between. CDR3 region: CASSLTAGARNSPLHF. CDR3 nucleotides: TGTGCCAGCAGCCTAACGGCAGGCGCCAGAAATTCACCCCTCCACTTT.

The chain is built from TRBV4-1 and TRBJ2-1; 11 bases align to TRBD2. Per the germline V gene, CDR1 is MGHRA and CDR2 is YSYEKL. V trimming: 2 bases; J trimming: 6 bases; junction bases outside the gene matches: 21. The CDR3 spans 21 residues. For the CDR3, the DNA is TGCGCCAGCAGCCAATCCCTATCGCTACTAGCGGGAGTTGGCCCAAGCAATGAGCAGTTCTTC. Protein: CASSQSLSLLAGVGPSNEQFF.

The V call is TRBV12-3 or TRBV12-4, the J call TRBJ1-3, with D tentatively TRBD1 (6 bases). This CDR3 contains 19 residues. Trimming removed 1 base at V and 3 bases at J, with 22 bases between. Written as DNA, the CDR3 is TGTGCCAGCAGTTTAGATGCGGGGGACGACAGGCCCCGTGGAAACACCATATATTTT. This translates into CASSLDAGDDRPRGNTIYF.